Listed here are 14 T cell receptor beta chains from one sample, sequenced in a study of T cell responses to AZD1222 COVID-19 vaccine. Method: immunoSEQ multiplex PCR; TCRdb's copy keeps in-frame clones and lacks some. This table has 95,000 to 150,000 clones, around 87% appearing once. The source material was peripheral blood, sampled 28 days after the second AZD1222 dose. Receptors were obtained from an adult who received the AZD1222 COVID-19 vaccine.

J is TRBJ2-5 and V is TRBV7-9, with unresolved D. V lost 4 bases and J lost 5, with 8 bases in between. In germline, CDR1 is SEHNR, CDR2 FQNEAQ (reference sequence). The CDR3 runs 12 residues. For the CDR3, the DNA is TGTGCCAGCAGCTCCTTCGGTGAGACCCAGTACTTC. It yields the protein CASSSFGETQYF.

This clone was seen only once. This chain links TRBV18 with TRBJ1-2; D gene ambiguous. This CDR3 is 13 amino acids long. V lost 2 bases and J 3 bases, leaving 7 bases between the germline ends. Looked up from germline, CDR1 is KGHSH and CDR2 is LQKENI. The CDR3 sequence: CASSPAADYGYTF. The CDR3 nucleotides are TGTGCCAGCTCACCAGCCGCCGACTATGGCTACACCTTC.

For the CDR3, the DNA is TGTGCCAGCAGCTTATTAGACAGGGGCAACACCGGGGAGCTGTTTTTT. It encodes CASSLLDRGNTGELFF. V gene TRBV7-8 combines with J gene TRBJ2-2; 8 nucleotides agree with TRBD1. The CDR3 sequence is 16 residues long. The junction had 4 bases not matched to a gene; V was cut back by 2 bases and J by 2 bases. CDR1 is SGHVS, CDR2 FQNEAQ, per germline.

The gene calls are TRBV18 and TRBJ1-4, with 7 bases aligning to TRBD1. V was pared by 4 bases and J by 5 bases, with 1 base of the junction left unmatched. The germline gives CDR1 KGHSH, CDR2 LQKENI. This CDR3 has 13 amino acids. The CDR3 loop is CASSRGQNEKLFF. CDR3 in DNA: TGTGCCAGCTCACGGGGACAGAATGAAAAACTGTTTTTT.

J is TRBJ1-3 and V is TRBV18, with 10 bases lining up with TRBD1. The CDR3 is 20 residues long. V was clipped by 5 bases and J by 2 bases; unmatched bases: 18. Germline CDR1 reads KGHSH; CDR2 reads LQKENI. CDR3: CASSKDRQGANSGAGNTIYF. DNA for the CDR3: TGTGCCAGCTCAAAGGACCGACAGGGGGCCAACAGTGGTGCTGGAAACACCATATATTTT.

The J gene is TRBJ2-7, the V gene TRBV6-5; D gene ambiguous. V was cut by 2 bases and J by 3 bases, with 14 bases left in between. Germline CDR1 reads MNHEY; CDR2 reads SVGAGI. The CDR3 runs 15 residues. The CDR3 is CASSYAAGYLYEQYF. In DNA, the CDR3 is TGTGCCAGCAGTTACGCGGCCGGCTATCTCTACGAGCAGTACTTC.

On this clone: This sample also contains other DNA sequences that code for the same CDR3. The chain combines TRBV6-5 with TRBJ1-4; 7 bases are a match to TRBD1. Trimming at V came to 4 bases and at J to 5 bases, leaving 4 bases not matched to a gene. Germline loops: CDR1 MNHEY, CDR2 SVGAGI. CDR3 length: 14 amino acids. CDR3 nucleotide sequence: TGTGCCAGCAGTTTACAGGGGCGGAATGAAAAACTGTTTTTT. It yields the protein CASSLQGRNEKLFF.

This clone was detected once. CDR3 sequence (DNA): TGTGCCAGCAGTCCGGGACACAACACAGATACGCAGTATTTT. Translating it yields CASSPGHNTDTQYF. The gene calls are TRBV27 and TRBJ2-3; weak D call: TRBD1 (6 bases). V lost 5 bases, J lost 2 bases, and 11 bases lay in between. This CDR3 is 14 amino acids long. CDR1 is MNHEY, CDR2 SMNVEV, per germline (reference sequence).

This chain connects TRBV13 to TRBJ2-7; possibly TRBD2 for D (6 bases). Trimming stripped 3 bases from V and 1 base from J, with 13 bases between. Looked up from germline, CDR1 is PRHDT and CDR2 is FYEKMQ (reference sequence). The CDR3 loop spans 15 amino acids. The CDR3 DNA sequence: TGTGCCAGCAGCTTGGGCGGGACCCCGTCCTACGAGCAGTACTTC. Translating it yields CASSLGGTPSYEQYF.

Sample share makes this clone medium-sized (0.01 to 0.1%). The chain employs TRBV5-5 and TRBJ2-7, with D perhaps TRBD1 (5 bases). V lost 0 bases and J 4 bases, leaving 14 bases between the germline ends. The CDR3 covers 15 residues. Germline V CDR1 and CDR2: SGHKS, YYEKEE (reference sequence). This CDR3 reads CASSLVQGSVYEQYF. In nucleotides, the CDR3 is TGTGCCAGCAGCTTGGTCCAGGGCTCTGTTTACGAGCAGTACTTC.

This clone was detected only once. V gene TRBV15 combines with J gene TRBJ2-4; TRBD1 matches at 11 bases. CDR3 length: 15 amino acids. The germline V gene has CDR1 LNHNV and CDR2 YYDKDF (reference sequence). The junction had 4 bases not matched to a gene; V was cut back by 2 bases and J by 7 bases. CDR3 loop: CATSRPGQGANIQYF. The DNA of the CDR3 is TGTGCCACCAGCAGACCCGGACAGGGGGCCAACATTCAGTACTTC.

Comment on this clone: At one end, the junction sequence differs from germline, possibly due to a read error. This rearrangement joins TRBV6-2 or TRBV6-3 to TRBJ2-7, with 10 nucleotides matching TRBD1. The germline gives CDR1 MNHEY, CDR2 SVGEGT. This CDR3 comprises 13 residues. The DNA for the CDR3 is TGTGCCAGCAGTTACTCGGGACAGGGGAAGGGAGAGTTC. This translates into CASSYSGQGKGEF.

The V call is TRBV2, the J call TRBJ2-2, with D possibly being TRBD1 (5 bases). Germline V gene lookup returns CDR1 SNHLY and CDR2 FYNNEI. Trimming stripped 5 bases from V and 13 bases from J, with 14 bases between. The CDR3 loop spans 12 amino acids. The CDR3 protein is CASSFGHIGLFF. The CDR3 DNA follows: TGTGCCAGCAGTTTCGGACATATTGGGCTGTTTTTT. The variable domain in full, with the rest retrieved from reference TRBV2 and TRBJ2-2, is EPEVTQTPSHQVTQMGQEVILRCVPISNHLYFYWYRQILGQKVEFLVSFYNNEISEKSEIFDDQFSVERPDGSNFTLKIRSTKLEDSAMYFCASSFGHIGLFFGEGSRLTVL.

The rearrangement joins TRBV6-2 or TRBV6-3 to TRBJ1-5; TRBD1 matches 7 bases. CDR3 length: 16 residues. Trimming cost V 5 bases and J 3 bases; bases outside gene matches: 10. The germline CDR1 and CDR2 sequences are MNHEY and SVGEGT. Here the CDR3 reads CASSVTGTSFNQPQHF. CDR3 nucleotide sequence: TGTGCCAGCAGTGTGACAGGGACCTCCTTCAATCAGCCCCAGCATTTT.